This T cell receptor beta chain was captured in a study of long-term antiretroviral therapy in people with HIV. Study at large: Collection of the earliest samples took place about a decade ahead of the 2015 immediate-ART recommendation. The study, taken as a whole, reports: The study found narrower CDR3 length ranges in HIV repertoires than in controls.

V shed 4 bases, J shed 4 bases, and the junction held 3 bases outside the gene matches. Germline loops: CDR1 SGHRS, CDR2 YFSETQ. The CDR3 runs to 15 residues. HIV-positive participants all received treatment in the United States. Amounts of 1-10 million cryopreserved PBMC were held in the samples before DNA extraction. With respect to this clone: As yet, its antigen is unknown.

Researchers ran immunoSEQ v3.0 at survey level. Here immunoSEQ multiplex PCR was the method, and the copy in TCRdb shows in-frame clones only, minus some. The repertoire holds tens of thousands of clones, with 75% to 95% as singletons. This sequence originates from a woman aged 40 to 50 with HIV. The sample was unsorted PBMCs, taken about 5.2 years after starting antiretroviral therapy. This sequence joins TRBV5-1 and TRBJ2-3; 13 bases fit TRBD2. The CDR3 nucleotides read TGCGCCAGCAGCCAGGGACTAGCGGGACCAGATACGCAGTATTTT. Encoded protein: CASSQGLAGPDTQYF.